This T cell receptor beta chain originates from a study of T cell responses to AZD1222 COVID-19 vaccine. Background on the study: Second-dose groups at about 4 or about 12 weeks were pooled. The study's findings and limits: Of spike-specific TCRs, nearly half reportedly target regions left unmutated in variants. Rises in breadth and depth of Spike-specific TCRs came after two AZD1222 doses. There were vaccine-associated CD4 TCRs across spike, dominant at 160-218 and 743-854.

Only in-frame clones appear in the TCRdb table, and some are missing; sequencing was by immunoSEQ multiplex PCR. The sample has over 120,000 clones; 80% to 95% are singletons. Turning to this clone: Its antigen remains unidentified.

This TCR was recovered from an adult in good health. This specimen consisted of peripheral blood, obtained on day 0 of AZD1222 vaccination.

The CDR3 loop is CASSLQTGVEKLFF. The CDR3 nucleotides read TGTGCCAGCAGTTTACAGACAGGGGTCGAAAAACTGTTTTTT. The V call is TRBV28, the J call TRBJ1-4, with 8 bases matching TRBD1. The V segment lost 2 bases and the J segment 8 bases; nucleotides outside the gene matches: 4. CDR1 and CDR2 from the germline V gene are MDHEN and SYDVKM. The CDR3 consists of 14 residues.